A single sample gave rise to the 3 T cell receptor beta chains below, sequenced in a study of T cell clones after liver transplantation. The data were produced by immunoSEQ multiplex PCR, yet TCRdb's version contains in-frame clones alone and is incomplete. The sample includes some 59,000 clones, roughly three quarters of them seen just once. Sequences were derived from CD4+ T cells from blood, sampled at the 22-month timepoint. The receptors here all came from a human patient who received a liver transplant. Among the T cells, some may be from the graft donor.

The CDR3 loop is CASSTRDREAYEQYF. The CDR3 bases are TGTGCCAGCAGTACCCGGGACAGGGAGGCCTACGAGCAGTACTTC. The rearrangement uses TRBV6-5 and TRBJ2-7; 9 positions match TRBD1. V shed 5 bases and J 2 bases; nucleotides not matched to a gene: 7. CDR3 length equals 15 residues. The germline V gene encodes CDR1 MNHEY and CDR2 SVGAGI.

V and J are TRBV19 and TRBJ1-5, with D unclear. The CDR3 covers 12 residues. V was shortened by 3 bases and J by 6 bases, with 6 bases between the two germline ends. Germline lookup yields CDR1 LNHDA and CDR2 SQIVND (reference sequence). The CDR3 coding sequence is TGTGCCAGTAGTATTTTCCCTCAGCCCCAGCATTTT. Translation: CASSIFPQPQHF.

The rearrangement joins TRBV10-3 to TRBJ2-3; no clear D. Germline assignment: CDR1 ENHRY and CDR2 SYGVKD. The CDR3 length is 13 residues. Between the trimmed V and J ends, which lost 4 bases and 3 bases, there was a span of 8 bases. This CDR3 is CAISGNPTDTQYF. For the CDR3, the DNA is TGTGCCATCAGTGGGAACCCGACAGATACGCAGTATTTT.